Listed below are T cell receptor beta chains from one sample, sequenced in a study of tumor-infiltrating lymphocytes in primary liver carcinoma. TCRdb reprocessed the multiplex PCR reads via MiXCR and lists one record per CDR3 protein. Here the sample spans roughly 91,000 distinct CDR3 sequences, about three quarters being singletons. Sequences were obtained from liver tumor tissue from sampling region 5. The receptors originated from a woman aged 55-75 years with primary liver carcinoma and hepatitis B virus infection. The CDR3 runs from the conserved cysteine through the conserved F or W. The D gene is left open where the match is weak. Clone sizes are given selectively: once, few, many, or a class where the clone is expanded.

j_call: TRBJ2-3
d_call: -
v_call: TRBV29-1
clone_size: -
cdr3_aa: CSVDGTCVERRDTQFF
cdr3_nt: TGCAGTGTTGACGGGACTTGCGTAGAGAGGAGAGATACGCAGTTTTTT

j_call: TRBJ2-6
d_call: TRBD2
v_call: TRBV7-9
clone_size: -
cdr3_aa: CASCLLAGYPGANVLTF
cdr3_nt: TGTGCCAGCTGCTTACTAGCGGGTTACCCTGGGGCCAACGTCCTGACTTTC

j_call: TRBJ2-2
d_call: -
v_call: TRBV11-2
clone_size: -
cdr3_aa: CASSLDMTGELSF
cdr3_nt: TGTGCCAGCAGCTTGGATATGACTGGGGAGCTGTCTTTT

j_call: TRBJ2-2
d_call: -
v_call: TRBV4-1
clone_size: -
cdr3_aa: CASSQGTGGIGELLF
cdr3_nt: TGCGCCAGCAGCCAAGGGACTGGCGGGATCGGGGAGCTGCTTTTT

j_call: TRBJ2-7
d_call: -
v_call: TRBV6-5
clone_size: many
cdr3_aa: CASSQGRNYEQYF
cdr3_nt: TGTGCCAGCAGCCAGGGACGGAACTACGAGCAGTACTTC

j_call: TRBJ2-3
d_call: TRBD2
v_call: TRBV29-1
clone_size: -
cdr3_aa: CSVTGTSDSDTQYF
cdr3_nt: TGCAGCGTTACTGGGACTAGCGATTCAGATACGCAGTATTTT

j_call: TRBJ2-2
d_call: TRBD1
v_call: TRBV4-2
clone_size: -
cdr3_aa: CASSQVPDRAPNTGELLF
cdr3_nt: TGTGCCAGCAGCCAAGTCCCAGACAGGGCGCCGAACACCGGGGAGCTGCTCTTT

j_call: TRBJ2-7
d_call: TRBD1
v_call: TRBV11-2
clone_size: -
cdr3_aa: CASSREDRAYEQYF
cdr3_nt: TGTGCCAGCAGCCGCGAAGACAGGGCCTACGAGCAGTACTTC

j_call: TRBJ2-7
d_call: TRBD2
v_call: TRBV11-2
clone_size: -
cdr3_aa: CVSSIQGLGEQNF
cdr3_nt: TGTGTCAGCAGCATACAGGGACTAGGGGAGCAGAACTTC

j_call: TRBJ2-7
d_call: -
v_call: TRBV9
clone_size: -
cdr3_aa: CASSAGTSEQYF
cdr3_nt: TGTGCCAGCAGCGCAGGGACAAGCGAGCAGTACTTC

j_call: TRBJ2-1
d_call: TRBD2
v_call: TRBV28
clone_size: -
cdr3_aa: CVGTATSGRSPNEQFF
cdr3_nt: TGTGTCGGCACCGCCACTAGCGGGAGATCTCCTAATGAGCAGTTCTTC

j_call: TRBJ2-5
d_call: -
v_call: TRBV5-1
clone_size: many
cdr3_aa: CASSIGQIGDSATQYF
cdr3_nt: TGCGCCAGCAGCATTGGACAGATAGGGGACTCAGCAACCCAGTACTTC

j_call: TRBJ2-7
d_call: TRBD1
v_call: TRBV11-2
clone_size: -
cdr3_aa: CANSLGQAAYEQYF
cdr3_nt: TGTGCCAACAGCTTAGGACAGGCCGCCTACGAGCAGTACTTT

j_call: TRBJ1-6
d_call: -
v_call: TRBV12-3/TRBV12-4
clone_size: -
cdr3_aa: CASSLSHSPLHF
cdr3_nt: TGTGCCAGCAGTTTGTCCCATTCACCCCTCCACTTT

j_call: TRBJ2-7
d_call: TRBD2
v_call: TRBV20-1
clone_size: -
cdr3_aa: CSAKLALGYEQYF
cdr3_nt: TGCAGTGCCAAACTAGCGTTGGGTTACGAGCAGTACTTC

j_call: TRBJ2-1
d_call: -
v_call: TRBV6-5
clone_size: -
cdr3_aa: CASIRSAYNEQFF
cdr3_nt: TGTGCCAGCATCCGAAGCGCGTACAATGAGCAGTTCTTC

j_call: TRBJ2-4
d_call: TRBD2
v_call: TRBV4-2
clone_size: -
cdr3_aa: CASSQDRTSGLLGAKNIQYF
cdr3_nt: TGTGCCAGCAGCCAAGATAGGACTAGCGGCCTCCTTGGGGCCAAAAACATTCAGTACTTC

j_call: TRBJ2-7
d_call: -
v_call: TRBV6-1
clone_size: many
cdr3_aa: CASSESREQYF
cdr3_nt: TGTGCCAGCAGTGAATCTCGCGAGCAGTACTTC

j_call: TRBJ2-7
d_call: -
v_call: TRBV5-1
clone_size: few
cdr3_aa: CASSSETPSYEQYF
cdr3_nt: TGCGCCAGCAGCTCAGAGACACCCTCCTACGAGCAGTACTTC